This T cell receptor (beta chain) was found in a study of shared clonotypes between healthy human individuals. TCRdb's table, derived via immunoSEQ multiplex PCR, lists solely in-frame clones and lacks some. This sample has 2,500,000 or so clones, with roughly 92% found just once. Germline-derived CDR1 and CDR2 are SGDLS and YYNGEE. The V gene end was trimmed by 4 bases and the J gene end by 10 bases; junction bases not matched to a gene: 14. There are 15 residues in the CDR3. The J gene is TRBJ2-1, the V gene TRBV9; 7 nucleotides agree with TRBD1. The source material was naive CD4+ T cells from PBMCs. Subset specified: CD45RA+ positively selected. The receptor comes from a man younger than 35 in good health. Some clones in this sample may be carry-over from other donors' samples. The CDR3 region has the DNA TGTGCCAGCAGCTTCCGACAGGGCTCCTCTTCAGAGCAGTTCTTC. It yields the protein CASSFRQGSSSEQFF.